A selection of T cell receptor beta chains follows, all from one sample in a study of OX40 agonist ivuxolimab in advanced cancers. Assay used: immunoSEQ multiplex PCR; TCRdb lists only in-frame clones, some missing. This sample has over 70,000 clones, with 85% to 95% found just once. The sequencing used CD4+ or CD8+ T cells sorted from blood, collected in a trial of the OX40 agonist ivuxolimab. The receptors shown here come from an adult with an advanced solid tumor such as melanoma, head and neck, liver or kidney cancer. CDR3s include the opening cysteine and the closing phenylalanine or tryptophan. D genes are given only for firm matches. Clone size is stated in some rows and not others, as once, few, many or a class when expanded.

TRBV27,.,.,TRBJ2-7,TGTGCCAGCAGTTTATCGATTACCGGACGGGACGAGCAGTACTTC,CASSLSITGRDEQYF
TRBV20-1,.,.,TRBJ1-1,TGCAGTGCTAGAGGCGCTGAAGCTTTCTTT,CSARGAEAFF
TRBV4-1,TRBD1,.,TRBJ1-1,TGCGCCAGCAGCCAAGAGGACAGGACGAACACTGAAGCTTTCTTT,CASSQEDRTNTEAFF
TRBV7-2,.,once,TRBJ2-3,TGTGCCAGCAGCTTATCCCTAGGCCCAGATACGCAGTATTTT,CASSLSLGPDTQYF
TRBV2,.,once,TRBJ2-7,TGTGCCAGCAATCCGGGACATTACTACGAGCAGTACTTC,CASNPGHYYEQYF
TRBV28,.,few,TRBJ2-4,TGTGCCAGCAGTTTATTAGTGGAGGACATTCAGTACTTC,CASSLLVEDIQYF
TRBV7-9,.,few,TRBJ2-1,TGTGCCAGCAGCTTGAGCGGGCATGAGCAGTTCTTC,CASSLSGHEQFF
TRBV5-6,.,.,TRBJ2-7,TGTGCCAGCAGCAGGGGAGCCTACGAGCAGTACTTC,CASSRGAYEQYF
TRBV6-6,.,few,TRBJ1-6,TGTGCCAGCAGTTACCCCCGGAGGGAGGGGACACCCCTCCACTTT,CASSYPRREGTPLHF
TRBV5-1,.,once,TRBJ2-7,TGCGCCAGCAGTCCTGGTGGGGTTTACGAGCAGTACTTC,CASSPGGVYEQYF
TRBV28,.,.,TRBJ2-3,TGTGCCAGCAGTTTCCCTTCCTCAGGACCCGGAGGAGATACGCAGTATTTT,CASSFPSSGPGGDTQYF
TRBV6-1,.,once,TRBJ2-7,TGTGCCAGCAGTGCGCGGGGTACGCCCTACGAGCAGTACTTC,CASSARGTPYEQYF
TRBV27,.,.,TRBJ2-2,TGTGCCAGCAGTACGGGGACATCGCGGCGTAGCACCGGGGAGCTGTTTTTT,CASSTGTSRRSTGELFF
TRBV27,.,.,TRBJ2-7,TGTGCCAGCAGTAAACAGGGTGAGTCCATGCAGCCAGAGCAGTACTTC,CASSKQGESMQPEQYF
TRBV4-1,.,.,TRBJ2-5,TGCGCCAGCAGCCAAGAAGGCCTAGGGGAGACCCAGTACTTC,CASSQEGLGETQYF
TRBV29-1,.,.,TRBJ1-1,TGCAGCGTTGCCGCTTGGGGGGGGCGGGGCACTGAAGCTTTCTTT,CSVAAWGGRGTEAFF
TRBV9,TRBD1,.,TRBJ2-1,TGTGCCAGCAGCGTAGAAGGGACAGCCTACAATGAGCAGTTCTTC,CASSVEGTAYNEQFF
TRBV5-8,.,.,TRBJ2-7,TGTGCCAGCAGCTTGAGGGGAGTAGGGGTGAACGAGCAGTACTTC,CASSLRGVGVNEQYF
TRBV19,.,once,TRBJ1-1,TGTGCCAGTAGTATAGTAGGGGTATGGACTGAAGCTTTCTTT,CASSIVGVWTEAFF
TRBV27,.,once,TRBJ2-1,TGTGCCAGCAGTTTTAGTAGGAATGAGCAGTTCTTC,CASSFSRNEQFF
TRBV28,.,.,TRBJ1-5,TGTGCCAGCAGTTCACTTCAGGCGGGTCAGCCCCAGCATTTT,CASSSLQAGQPQHF
TRBV4-1,.,.,TRBJ1-5,TGCGCCAGCAGCCAAATTGCGGGGAATCAGCCCCAGCATTTT,CASSQIAGNQPQHF
TRBV27,.,few,TRBJ2-7,TGTGCCAGCAGCTCCTCCTACGAGCAGTACTTC,CASSSSYEQYF
TRBV6-5,TRBD1,.,TRBJ1-1,TGTGCCAGCAGTTACTCACGGACAGGGATTAACACTGAAGCTTTCTTT,CASSYSRTGINTEAFF
TRBV21-1,.,.,TRBJ2-7,TGTGCCAGCAGCTCTCGGGGGACACCGACGGACGAGCAGTACTTC,CASSSRGTPTDEQYF
TRBV6-6,TRBD1,.,TRBJ1-4,TGTGCCAGCAGTTGGCACAGGGGTCAGACTAATGAAAAACTGTTTTTT,CASSWHRGQTNEKLFF
TRBV4-1,.,.,TRBJ2-7,TGCGCCAGCAGCCAAGATGAGGGGGGTCTATGGGAGCAGTACTTC,CASSQDEGGLWEQYF
TRBV5-4,.,.,TRBJ2-3,TGTGCCAGCAGCTTGACAGGGCTTAGCACAGATACGCAGTATTTT,CASSLTGLSTDTQYF
TRBV7-6,.,few,TRBJ1-4,TGTGCCAGCAGCATTGGACAGAGCGGGAGCCGGGGACTGTTTTTT,CASSIGQSGSRGLFF
TRBV29-1,.,.,TRBJ2-1,TGCAGCGTTGAATATCGAGGCAGGGACAATGAGCAGTTCTTC,CSVEYRGRDNEQFF
TRBV18,.,.,TRBJ2-3,TGTGCCAGCTCACCGAGGGGCGATACGCAGTATTTT,CASSPRGDTQYF
TRBV19,.,.,TRBJ1-2,TGTGCCAGTAGTATGGCGCACGGGGAGGGCTATGGCTACACCTTC,CASSMAHGEGYGYTF
TRBV7-9,.,.,TRBJ2-7,TGTGCCAGCAGCCATCCCTCGGGCGGGACCTACGAGCAGTACTTC,CASSHPSGGTYEQYF
TRBV11-2,.,.,TRBJ2-7,TGTGCCAGCAGCCTTCCGGGACGGGCCTACGAGCAGTACTTC,CASSLPGRAYEQYF
TRBV27,TRBD1,.,TRBJ2-1,TGTGCCAGCAGTTATCGACAGGGTGGAAATGAGCAGTTCTTC,CASSYRQGGNEQFF
TRBV29-1,.,few,TRBJ1-2,TGCAGCGTTGAAGATCTGGGCCTCTACACCTTC,CSVEDLGLYTF
TRBV12-1,.,once,TRBJ2-1,TGTGCCAGCAGCTTTGGACTAGCGGGGGGCCCGGGGAATGAGCAGTTCTTC,CASSFGLAGGPGNEQFF
TRBV9,TRBD2,.,TRBJ2-1,TGTGCCAGCAGCCCCGGGGCTAGCGGGCGCAATGAGCAGTTCTTC,CASSPGASGRNEQFF
TRBV9,.,.,TRBJ1-5,TGTGCCAGCAGCGTAAGCCCCAATCAGCCCCAGCATTTT,CASSVSPNQPQHF
TRBV9,TRBD2,.,TRBJ2-1,TGTGCCAGCGGGAGGGCGGGGGACCTATACAATGAGCAGTTCTTC,CASGRAGDLYNEQFF
TRBV19,TRBD1,.,TRBJ1-3,TGTGCCAGTAGTTTCCCAGGGGGCCACTCTGGAAACACCATATATTTT,CASSFPGGHSGNTIYF
TRBV4-3,.,.,TRBJ2-1,TGCGCCAGCAGCCAAGACGGGGTATCCTACAATGAGCAGTTCTTC,CASSQDGVSYNEQFF
TRBV27,.,.,TRBJ1-5,TGTGCCAGCAGTTTAGGCCCCGACAGGTTAAATCAGCCCCAGCATTTT,CASSLGPDRLNQPQHF
TRBV30,TRBD2,once,TRBJ2-7,TGTGCCTGGGGTGGGGCGGGAGGAGCTCACGAGCAGTACTTC,CAWGGAGGAHEQYF
TRBV10-2,.,.,TRBJ2-4,TGCGCCAGCAGTGAGTCGGCAGGGGATAGGGACATTCAGTACTTC,CASSESAGDRDIQYF
TRBV7-9,.,once,TRBJ1-1,TGTGCCAGCAGCTTACGGGGGCTGAACACTGAAGCTTTCTTT,CASSLRGLNTEAFF
TRBV19,TRBD2,.,TRBJ2-1,TGTGCCAGTAGTGACCGGACTAGCGGGGGGCTCTACAATGAGCAGTTCTTC,CASSDRTSGGLYNEQFF